The T cell receptor beta chain described here comes from a study of cytomegalovirus exposure and HLA in healthy donors. General observations from the study: It was only CMV serostatus that was available as immune exposure information. Relative to the roughly 690-donor mean, N-insertions were reportedly fewer in an Asian-associated ancestry cluster in a later analysis. Looking again later, the authors saw that most CMV-associated TCR beta chains seemed HLA-restricted. Productive rates of about 90% or about 30% were seen for most TCR beta V segments in an earlier analysis.

Both 60 Vbeta primers and 13 Jbeta primers went into the PCR. TCRdb's table, derived via immunoSEQ multiplex PCR, lists solely in-frame clones and lacks some. The sample has 160,000 or so clones, 81% seen once; the top ten hold 1.3%. In the case of this clone: No antigen is known for it.

Germline CDR1 reads DFQATT; CDR2 reads SNEGSKA (reference sequence). The CDR3 sequence is 11 residues long. V lost 2 bases, J lost 8 bases, and 7 bases lay in between. The origin of this receptor is a man between 50 and 59 years old in good health and CMV-seropositive. This chain joins TRBV20-1 and TRBJ2-4; no clear D. The specimen was PBMCs. The CDR3 coding sequence is TGCAGTGCTAGACTGGCGGACATTCAGTACTTC. Residues: CSARLADIQYF.